This T cell receptor beta chain was documented in a study of cytomegalovirus exposure and HLA in healthy donors. CDR3 length: 13 residues. Trimming cost V 1 base and J 9 bases, with 13 bases left between them. CDR1 GTSNPN and CDR2 SVGIG come from the germline V gene (reference sequence). This PCR relied on a set of 60 Vbeta primers and 13 Jbeta primers. The protocol was immunoSEQ multiplex PCR, while the TCRdb copy is restricted to in-frame clones and leaves out a portion. Here the sample spans 100,000 to 120,000 clones, over 65% being singletons. This sequence originates from a woman younger than 45 in good health and CMV-seronegative. Specimen: PBMCs. The chain has TRBV30 and TRBJ1-3; no firm D call. In DNA form, the CDR3 reads TGTGCCTGGAGTGGCCCCGAAAGAGGCACCATATATTTT. Protein: CAWSGPERGTIYF.